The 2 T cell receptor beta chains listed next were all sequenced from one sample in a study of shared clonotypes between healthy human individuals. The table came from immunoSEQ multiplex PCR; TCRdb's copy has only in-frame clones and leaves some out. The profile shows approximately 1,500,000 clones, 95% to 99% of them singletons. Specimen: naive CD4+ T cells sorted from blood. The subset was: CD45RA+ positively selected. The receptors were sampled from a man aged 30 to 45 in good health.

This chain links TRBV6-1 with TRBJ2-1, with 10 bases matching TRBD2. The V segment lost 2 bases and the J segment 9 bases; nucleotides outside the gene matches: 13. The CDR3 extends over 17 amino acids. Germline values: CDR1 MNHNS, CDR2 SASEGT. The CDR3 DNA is TGTGCCAGCAGTGAAACTCTAGCGGGAGCTAGGCACGGTGAGCAGTTCTTC. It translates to CASSETLAGARHGEQFF.

The CDR3 DNA is TGCGCCAGCAGCCAAGTAACTAGCTTGAGCTCCTACGAGCAGTACTTC. Amino acids: CASSQVTSLSSYEQYF. This rearrangement joins TRBV4-3 to TRBJ2-7, with D tentatively TRBD2 (6 bases). CDR3 length: 16 residues. Trimming cost V 1 base and J 0 bases, with 13 bases left between them. Germline V CDR1 and CDR2: LGHNA, YSLEER.